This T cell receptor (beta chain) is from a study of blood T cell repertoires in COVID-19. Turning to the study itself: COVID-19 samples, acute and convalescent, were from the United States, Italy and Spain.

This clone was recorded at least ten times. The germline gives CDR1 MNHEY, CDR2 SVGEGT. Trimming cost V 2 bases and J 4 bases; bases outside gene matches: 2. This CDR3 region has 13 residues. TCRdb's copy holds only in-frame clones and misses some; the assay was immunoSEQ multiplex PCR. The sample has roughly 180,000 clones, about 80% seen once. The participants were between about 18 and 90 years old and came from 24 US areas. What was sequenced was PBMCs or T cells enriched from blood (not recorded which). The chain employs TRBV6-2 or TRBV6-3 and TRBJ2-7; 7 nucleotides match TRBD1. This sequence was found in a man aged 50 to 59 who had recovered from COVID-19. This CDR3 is CASSYPGQYEQYF. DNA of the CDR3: TGTGCCAGCAGTTACCCGGGACAGTACGAGCAGTACTTC.